One T cell receptor beta chain is described in this entry. Sequenced by immunoSEQ multiplex PCR; TCRdb stores in-frame clones only, minus some. Altogether roughly 400,000 clones are present, about 88% being singletons, with the ten largest covering about 2%. V shed 10 bases and J 0 bases; nucleotides not matched to a gene: 16. Germline-derived CDR1 and CDR2 are ENHRY and SYGVKD. This CDR3 spans 17 amino acids. Stated treatment: around 19 received Ad26.COV2.S at low or high dose, single or two shots; about 5 received placebo; per-sample allocation not given. Samples came from day 63 after the first vaccine or placebo injection. This entry belongs to a study of Ad26.COV2.S vaccination and SARS-CoV-2 variants. Study as a whole: The study gave Ad26.COV2.S intramuscularly, once or twice 56 days apart.

The rearrangement joins TRBV10-3 to TRBJ2-5, with 8 bases that match TRBD1. The sequence came from a person aged 18-60 years who received the Ad26.COV2.S COVID-19 vaccine or a placebo. The sequencing here drew on peripheral blood, taken in a trial of Ad26.COV2.S vaccine versus placebo. CDR3 sequence (DNA): TGTGCCAGTACCGGGACAGGTTCTATTAAGTACCAAGAGACCCAGTACTTC. Protein sequence: CASTGTGSIKYQETQYF.